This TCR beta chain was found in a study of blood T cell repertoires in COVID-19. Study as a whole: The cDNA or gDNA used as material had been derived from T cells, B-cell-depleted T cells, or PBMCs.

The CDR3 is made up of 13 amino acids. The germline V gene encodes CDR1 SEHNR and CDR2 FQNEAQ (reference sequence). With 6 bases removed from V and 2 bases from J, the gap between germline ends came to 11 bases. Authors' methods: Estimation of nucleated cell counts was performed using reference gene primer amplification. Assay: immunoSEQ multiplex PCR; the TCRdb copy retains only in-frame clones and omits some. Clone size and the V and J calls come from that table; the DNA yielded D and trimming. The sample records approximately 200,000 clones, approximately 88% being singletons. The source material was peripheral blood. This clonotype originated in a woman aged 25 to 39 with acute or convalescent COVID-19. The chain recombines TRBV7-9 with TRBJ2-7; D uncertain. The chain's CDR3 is CASSFPSAYEQYF. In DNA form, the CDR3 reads TGTGCCAGCAGTTTCCCGTCGGCCTACGAGCAGTACTTC.